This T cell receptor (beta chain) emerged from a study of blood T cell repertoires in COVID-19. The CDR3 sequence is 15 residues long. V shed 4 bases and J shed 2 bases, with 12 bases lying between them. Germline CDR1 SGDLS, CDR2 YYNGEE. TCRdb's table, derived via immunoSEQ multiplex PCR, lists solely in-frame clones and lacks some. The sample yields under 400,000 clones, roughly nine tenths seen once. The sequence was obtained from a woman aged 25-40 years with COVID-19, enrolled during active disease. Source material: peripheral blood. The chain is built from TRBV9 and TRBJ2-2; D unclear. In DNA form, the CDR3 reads TGTGCCAGCAGCCTCCTCGCGGTTAACACCGGGGAGCTGTTTTTT. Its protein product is CASSLLAVNTGELFF.